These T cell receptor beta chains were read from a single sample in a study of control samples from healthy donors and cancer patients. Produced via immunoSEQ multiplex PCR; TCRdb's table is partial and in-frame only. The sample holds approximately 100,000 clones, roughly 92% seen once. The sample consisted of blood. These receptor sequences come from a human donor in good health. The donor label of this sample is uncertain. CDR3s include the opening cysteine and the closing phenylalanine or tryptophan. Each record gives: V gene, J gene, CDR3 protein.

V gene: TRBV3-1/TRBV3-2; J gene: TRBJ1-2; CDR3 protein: CASSQDQGRPLYGYTF
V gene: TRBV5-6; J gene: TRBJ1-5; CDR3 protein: CAGKRGPGNQPQHF
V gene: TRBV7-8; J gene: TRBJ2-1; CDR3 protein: CASSLGLRARSDEQFF
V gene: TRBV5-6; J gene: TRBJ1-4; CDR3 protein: CASATGPSGEKLFF
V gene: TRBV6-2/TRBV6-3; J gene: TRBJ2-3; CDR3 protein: CASSQTSRADTQYF
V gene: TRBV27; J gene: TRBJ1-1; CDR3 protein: CASRNPLTGTNTEAFF
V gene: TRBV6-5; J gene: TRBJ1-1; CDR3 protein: CASSYSPGGDTEAFF
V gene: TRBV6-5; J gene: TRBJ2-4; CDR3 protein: CASSYSNRQYF
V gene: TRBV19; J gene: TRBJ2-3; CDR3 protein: CASRTRRGPGDTQYF
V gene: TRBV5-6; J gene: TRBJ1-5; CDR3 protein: CASSLGPGDHQPQHF
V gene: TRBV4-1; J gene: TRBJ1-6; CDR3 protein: CASSQGDRDGDSPLHF
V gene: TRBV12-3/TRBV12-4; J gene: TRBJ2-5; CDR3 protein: CASSLGDTQYF
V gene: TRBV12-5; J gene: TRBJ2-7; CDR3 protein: CASGLVVYEQYF
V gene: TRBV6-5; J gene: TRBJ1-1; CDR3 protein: CASSNRALMNTEAFF
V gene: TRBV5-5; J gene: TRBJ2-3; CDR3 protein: CASSLTLQAPGDTQYF
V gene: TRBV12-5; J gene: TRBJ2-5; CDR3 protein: CASGNGPGVSRETQYF
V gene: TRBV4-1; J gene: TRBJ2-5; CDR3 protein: CASSQEEETQYF
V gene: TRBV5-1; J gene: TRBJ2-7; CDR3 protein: CASSLEPSGTGVSYEQYF
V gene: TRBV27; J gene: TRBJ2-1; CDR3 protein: CASSFSNYGTNEQFF
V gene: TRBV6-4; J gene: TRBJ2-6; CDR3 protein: CASSRDTSSGANVLTF
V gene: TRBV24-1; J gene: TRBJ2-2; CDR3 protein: CATSRRQGEFRTGELFF
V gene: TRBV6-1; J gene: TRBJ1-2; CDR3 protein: CASSEDTGGRGYTF
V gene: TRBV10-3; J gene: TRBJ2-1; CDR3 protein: CAIRVNNEQFF
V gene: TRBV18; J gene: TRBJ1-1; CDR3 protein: CASSPTPREGDTEAFF
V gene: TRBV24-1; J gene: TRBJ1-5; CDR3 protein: CATSERTENQPQHF
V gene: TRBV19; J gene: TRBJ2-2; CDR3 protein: CASSIVTGGVGTGELFF
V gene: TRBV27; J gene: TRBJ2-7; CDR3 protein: CASSFRNSGSAYEQYF
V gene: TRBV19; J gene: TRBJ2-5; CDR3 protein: CASMAGGPGETQYF
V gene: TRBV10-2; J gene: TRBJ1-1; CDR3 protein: CASSEGRWNTEAFF
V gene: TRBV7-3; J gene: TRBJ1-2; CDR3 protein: CASSLTGTYGYTF
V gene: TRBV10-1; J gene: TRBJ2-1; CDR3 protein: CASSPRRLRSSYNEQFF
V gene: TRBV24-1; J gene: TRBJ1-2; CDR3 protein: CATSILANYGYTF
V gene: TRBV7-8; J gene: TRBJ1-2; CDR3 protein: CASSPPPASPNYGYTF
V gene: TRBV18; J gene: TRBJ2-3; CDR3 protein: CASSPQPENTQYF
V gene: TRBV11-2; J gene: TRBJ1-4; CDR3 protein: CASSFLDGRESLANEKLFF
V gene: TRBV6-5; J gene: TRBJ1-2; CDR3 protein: CASTMGEGYGYTF
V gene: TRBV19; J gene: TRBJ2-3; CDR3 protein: CASTLGSGFTDTQYF
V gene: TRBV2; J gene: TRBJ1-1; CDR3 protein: CASSVTNVANTEAFF
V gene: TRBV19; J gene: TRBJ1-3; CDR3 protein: CASHQWGSGNTIYF
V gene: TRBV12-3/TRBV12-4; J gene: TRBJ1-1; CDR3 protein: CASRWTADTEAFF
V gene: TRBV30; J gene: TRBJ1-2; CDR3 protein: CAYSLWAENGYTF
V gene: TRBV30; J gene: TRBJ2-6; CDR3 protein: CAWSRGGSGANVLTF
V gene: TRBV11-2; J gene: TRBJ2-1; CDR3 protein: CASSLRVGAGGYNEQFF
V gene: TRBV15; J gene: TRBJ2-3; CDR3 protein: CATSNFKRGLTDTQYF
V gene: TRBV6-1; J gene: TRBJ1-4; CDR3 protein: CASSETSGRHQFF
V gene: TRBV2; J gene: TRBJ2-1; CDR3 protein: CASSEGWGGNSNEQFF
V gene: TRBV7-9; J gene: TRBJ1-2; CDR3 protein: CASSLATTGTGKGYTF
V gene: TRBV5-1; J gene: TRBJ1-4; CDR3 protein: CASSLGDRVNEKLFF